This record covers a single T cell receptor beta chain. The antigen remains unidentified. This CDR3 contains 13 residues. Trimming shortened V by 6 bases and J by 0 bases, and 9 bases separated the two germline ends. The germline V gene has CDR1 LNHNV and CDR2 YYDKDF (reference sequence). This sample is part of a study of shared clonotypes between healthy human individuals. Study-wide points: The authors sampled blood alone, and tissue repertoires likely differ.

The authors ran unsorted PBMC replicate PCRs on about 320 ng DNA, 30,000 or so T cell genomes. Repertoires were generated with immunoSEQ multiplex PCR, while TCRdb's copy carries only in-frame clones and drops some. The repertoire has roughly 500,000 clones, about 76% of them found once; the top ten carry roughly an eighth. Each of the donors was a healthy adult who was HIV-negative and had not had a recent acute infection or vaccination. Genomic DNA of unsorted samples came from roughly 90 million PBMCs. The receptor was derived from a woman in her 40s in good health. Some clones in this sample may be carry-over from other donors' samples. V gene TRBV15 combines with J gene TRBJ2-7, with a tentative D call TRBD2 (5 bases). Input material: PBMCs. The CDR3 spells CATRRESSYEQYF. The DNA of the CDR3 is TGTGCCACCAGAAGGGAGAGCTCCTACGAGCAGTACTTC.